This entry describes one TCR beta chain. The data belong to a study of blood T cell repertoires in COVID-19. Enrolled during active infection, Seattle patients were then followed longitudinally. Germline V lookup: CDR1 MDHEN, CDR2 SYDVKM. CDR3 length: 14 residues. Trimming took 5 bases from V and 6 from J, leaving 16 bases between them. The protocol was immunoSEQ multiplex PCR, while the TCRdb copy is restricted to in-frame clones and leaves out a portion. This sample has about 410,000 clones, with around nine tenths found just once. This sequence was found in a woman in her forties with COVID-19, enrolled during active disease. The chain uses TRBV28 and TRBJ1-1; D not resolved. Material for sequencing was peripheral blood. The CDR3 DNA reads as TGTGCCAGCAGTCCGCCCCGAACAGACGCTGAAGCTTTCTTT. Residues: CASSPPRTDAEAFF. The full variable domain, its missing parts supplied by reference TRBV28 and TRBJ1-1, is DVKVTQSSRYLVKRTGEKVFLECVQDMDHENMFWYRQDPGLGLRLIYFSYDVKMKEKGDIPEGYSVSREKKERFSLILESASTNQTSMYLCASSPPRTDAEAFFGQGTRLTVV.